These 5 T cell receptor beta chains were sequenced from one sample in a study of CD8 T cells in Susac syndrome. Reverse transcription of about 0.45 to 1 ug RNA was performed with random hexamers. TCRdb re-derived calls from the immunoSEQ multiplex PCR reads in MiXCR, one entry per CDR3 protein. There are roughly 180,000 distinct CDR3 sequences in the sample; 85% to 95% occur only once, and 0.09% to 0.095% lies in the top ten. The sequenced material came from CD4+ T cells from PBMCs. The receptors here all came from a human donor with multiple sclerosis.

The gene calls are TRBV11-2 and TRBJ2-1, with 7 nucleotides matching TRBD2. Germline V gene lookup returns CDR1 SGHAT and CDR2 FQNNGV. Trimming cost V 5 bases and J 2 bases; bases outside gene matches: 18. The CDR3 is 19 residues long. The CDR3 here is CASSPSPGMGGRTYNEQFF. In DNA, the CDR3 is TGTGCCAGCAGCCCCTCCCCGGGAATGGGCGGGAGAACCTACAATGAGCAGTTCTTC. The full variable domain, rest sourced from reference TRBV11-2 and TRBJ2-1, is EAGVAQSPRYKIIEKRQSVAFWCNPISGHATLYWYQQILGQGPKLLIQFQNNGVVDDSQLPKDRFSAERLKGVDSTLKIQPAKLEDSAVYLCASSPSPGMGGRTYNEQFFGPGTRLTVL.

The rearrangement links TRBV30 to TRBJ2-4, with D possibly being TRBD2 (5 bases). Germline lookup yields CDR1 GTSNPN and CDR2 SVGIG (reference sequence). V was shortened by 2 bases and J by 8 bases, with 13 bases between the two germline ends. The CDR3 contains 13 residues. The CDR3 nucleotides read TGTGCCTGGAGTCACGGACGGGGAGACATTCAGTACTTC. It is translated as CAWSHGRGDIQYF.

The rearrangement links TRBV12-3 or TRBV12-4 to TRBJ1-2, with 8 bases matching TRBD1. Unmatched junction bases numbered 15, after V lost 3 bases and J lost 3 bases. The CDR3 contains 18 residues. The CDR3 coding sequence is TGTGCCAGCAGTTTCCCCTGGTTAGGACAGGGTGATCACTATGGCTACACCTTC. Translated: CASSFPWLGQGDHYGYTF.

This CDR3 is CASSQDMNTEAFF. The CDR3 nucleotides read TGTGCCAGCTCACAGGACATGAACACTGAAGCTTTCTTT. The V gene is TRBV18, the J gene TRBJ1-1; a weak D match, TRBD1 (5 bases). Trimming took off 4 bases at V and 0 bases at J, with 6 bases between the two ends. This CDR3 is built from 13 residues. Germline-derived CDR1 and CDR2 are KGHSH and LQKENI.

The chain uses TRBV12-3 or TRBV12-4 and TRBJ1-5; no firm D call. This CDR3 region has 14 residues. Trimming removed 1 base from V and 4 bases from J, with 8 bases in between. The CDR3, as DNA: TGTGCCAGCAGTTTAGTCAGCCCTAATCAGCCCCAGCATTTT. This translates into CASSLVSPNQPQHF.